The 18 T cell receptor beta chains listed next were all sequenced from one sample in a study of Graves' ophthalmopathy and Graves' hyperthyroidism. Amplifying from RNA transcripts, the study obtained TCR beta CDR3 regions. Amplification began with first-round RT-PCR using HTBI primers, then second-round multiplex PCR was performed. TCRdb reprocessed the multiplex PCR reads with MiXCR, giving one entry per CDR3 protein. The table has about 620,000 distinct CDR3 sequences, about 24% seen once; the top ten hold more than 5.5%. Sequencing used peripheral blood. Source of these receptors: a woman aged 18-30 years with stable Graves' hyperthyroidism. Some clones in this sample may be carry-over from other donors' samples.

For this clonotype: This may be a read error, as it is one base from a much larger clone. V usage is TRBV5-1 and J usage is TRBJ2-5, with 7 nucleotides matching TRBD1. Germline V gene data show CDR1 as SGHRS and CDR2 as YFSETQ. The CDR3 extends over 15 amino acids. The CDR3 loop reads CASSRTGLGQETKYF. The CDR3 DNA reads TGCGCCAGCAGCCGGACAGGTCTCGGCCAAGAGACCAAGTACTTC.

The V gene is TRBV6-1, the J gene TRBJ1-2; D ambiguous. Per the germline V gene, CDR1 is MNHNS and CDR2 is SASEGT. Trimming removed 5 bases at V and 3 bases at J, with 7 bases between. This CDR3 has 12 amino acids. CDR3 sequence (DNA): TGTGCCAGCAGTCAGAAAGACTATGGCTACACCTTC. It is translated as CASSQKDYGYTF.

This clonotype was observed many times. The chain links TRBV2 to TRBJ1-5; D gene uncertain. The V gene's germline CDR1 is SNHLY and CDR2 FYNNEI. Trimming pared 4 bases from V and 4 bases from J, leaving 11 bases between. This CDR3 spans 14 amino acids. CDR3 coding DNA: TGTGCCAGCAGTGCCAGTAGCGGGAATCAGCCCCAGCATTTT. Encoded protein: CASSASSGNQPQHF.

This clonotype was detected only once. The J gene is TRBJ1-6, the V gene TRBV7-8; D is unclear. In germline, CDR1 is SGHVS, CDR2 FQNEAQ. The V gene lost 4 bases and the J gene lost 2 bases, with 12 bases spanning the gap. This CDR3 region has 16 residues. Written as DNA, the CDR3 is TGTGCCAGCAGCTCAATCCGGACGGCCTATAATTCACCCCTCCACTTT. Translating gives CASSSIRTAYNSPLHF.

At least ten counts were recorded for this clonotype. The chain is built from TRBV15 and TRBJ1-1, with a possible D match to TRBD1 (5 bases). V lost 0 bases to trimming and J lost 4 bases, with 9 bases between them. Germline CDR1 LNHNV, CDR2 YYDKDF (reference sequence). The CDR3 has 14 amino acids. The CDR3 spells CATSRDARVTEAFF. In DNA, the CDR3 is TGTGCCACCAGCAGAGATGCCAGGGTCACTGAAGCTTTCTTT. The whole variable domain, remainder taken from reference TRBV15 and TRBJ1-1, is DAMVIQNPRYQVTQFGKPVTLSCSQTLNHNVMYWYQQKSSQAPKLLFHYYDKDFNNEADTPDNFQSRRPNTSFCFLDIRSPGLGDTAMYLCATSRDARVTEAFFGQGTRLTVV.

This clonotype was picked up many times. This chain connects TRBV6-4 to TRBJ2-2, with a weak D call TRBD1 (5 bases). The germline gives CDR1 MRHNA, CDR2 SNTAGT. The CDR3 sequence is 13 residues long. Trimming shortened V by 7 bases and J by 3 bases, and 9 bases separated the two germline ends. Here the CDR3 DNA reads TGTGCCAGCAAGCAAGGGGACACCGGGGAGCTGTTTTTT. Amino acid sequence: CASKQGDTGELFF.

This clonotype was detected many times. The genes are TRBV6-1 and TRBJ1-1; 7 bases match TRBD1. V shed 3 bases and J 5 bases; nucleotides not matched to a gene: 3. The CDR3 is 13 residues long. The V gene's germline CDR1 is MNHNS and CDR2 SASEGT. The CDR3 DNA is TGTGCCAGCAGTGACATACAGGGGACTGAAGCTTTCTTT. The encoded protein is CASSDIQGTEAFF.

This clonotype was picked up many times. The chain joins TRBV7-9 to TRBJ1-2; possible D gene TRBD1, 6 bases. V dropped 5 bases and J dropped 3 bases, with 22 bases sitting between them. This CDR3 comprises 17 residues. CDR1 and CDR2 from the germline V gene are SEHNR and FQNEAQ (reference sequence). The CDR3 is CASSLREGGSFDYGYTF. The CDR3 nucleotides are TGTGCCAGCAGCCTCCGGGAGGGGGGCAGTTTTGACTATGGCTACACCTTC.

This clonotype appeared many times. The chain couples TRBV3-1 to TRBJ2-7, with 11 nucleotides matching TRBD2. V lost 3 bases, J lost 6 bases, and 4 bases stayed unmatched. The CDR3 extends over 14 amino acids. Germline-derived CDR1 and CDR2 are LGHDT and YNNKEL (reference sequence). The CDR3 reads CASSQSLAGVEQYF. CDR3 bases: TGTGCCAGCAGCCAGTCACTAGCGGGAGTCGAGCAGTACTTC.

This clonotype came up many times. The chain recombines TRBV4-1 with TRBJ2-7; 8 bases map to TRBD2. The junction had 8 bases not matched to a gene; V was cut back by 1 base and J by 3 bases. Germline lookup yields CDR1 MGHRA and CDR2 YSYEKL. The CDR3 sequence is 16 residues long. The CDR3 loop reads CASSQVGSGKNYEQYF. CDR3 sequence (DNA): TGCGCCAGCAGCCAAGTGGGTAGCGGGAAAAACTACGAGCAGTACTTC.

In its sample, this clonotype was seen many times. The genes are TRBV20-1 and TRBJ1-6, with a tentative D call TRBD1 (5 bases). From germline, CDR1 is DFQATT and CDR2 SNEGSKA (reference sequence). The CDR3 consists of 14 residues. V was pared by 1 base and J by 10 bases, with 14 bases between. CDR3 DNA: TGCAGTGCTAGAGTTTTCCAGGGAAACTCACCCCTCCACTTT. Amino acid sequence: CSARVFQGNSPLHF.

The sample holds a few counts of this clonotype. The chain combines TRBV27 with TRBJ2-7; 9 nucleotides match TRBD2. The germline V gene has CDR1 MNHEY and CDR2 SMNVEV (reference sequence). The CDR3 spans 14 residues. J was trimmed by 1 base and V by 5 bases; bases with no gene match: 3. This CDR3 is CASSKTSGSYEQYF. CDR3 bases: TGTGCCAGCAGTAAGACTAGCGGATCCTACGAGCAGTACTTC.

The sample holds a few counts of this clonotype. The CDR3 is CASSRGDENSPLHF. CDR3 coding DNA: TGTGCCAGCAGTAGGGGGGACGAGAATTCACCCCTCCACTTT. This chain joins TRBV12-3 or TRBV12-4 and TRBJ1-6, with a weak D call TRBD1 (6 bases). Trimming cost V 5 bases and J 7 bases, with 12 bases left between them. CDR3 size: 14 residues.

The table lists this clonotype with many counts. The rearrangement uses TRBV30 and TRBJ2-2; D call uncertain. The germline CDR1 and CDR2 sequences are GTSNPN and SVGIG (reference sequence). The V end lost 1 base, the J end lost 5 bases, and 11 bases lay between the germline ends. This CDR3 contains 14 residues. The CDR3 coding sequence is TGTGCCTGGAGTGGTATAAGTGGGACCGGGGAGCTGTTTTTT. Protein product: CAWSGISGTGELFF.

The V gene is TRBV11-2, the J gene TRBJ2-7; a weak D match, TRBD1 (6 bases). From germline, CDR1 is SGHAT and CDR2 FQNNGV. Deletions cut 5 bases from V and 3 bases from J, with 14 bases between. This CDR3 is 14 amino acids long. The CDR3: CASSAQTGIYEQYF. The CDR3 nucleotides read TGTGCCAGCAGCGCCCAGACAGGTATCTACGAGCAGTACTTC.

In this sample, this clonotype turned up a few times. The chain employs TRBV5-6 and TRBJ2-7; D may correspond to TRBD1 or TRBD2 (6 bases each). This CDR3 contains 13 residues. Germline V gene data show CDR1 as SGHDT and CDR2 as YYEEEE. Deletions cut 5 bases from V and 9 bases from J, with 18 bases between. This CDR3 is CASSSYGGRVQYF. CDR3 in DNA: TGTGCCAGCAGTTCCTATGGGGGGCGCGTGCAGTACTTC.

In this sample, this clonotype turned up many times. This chain links TRBV6-2 or TRBV6-3 with TRBJ1-5; 7 bases agree with TRBD1. The CDR3 contains 13 residues. J gave up 9 bases and V 4 bases, and 6 bases lay outside the gene matches. Germline V lookup: CDR1 MNHEY, CDR2 SVGEGT. CDR3 sequence: CASSSTGLRPQHF. The CDR3 DNA reads TGTGCCAGCAGTTCGACAGGGTTAAGGCCCCAGCATTTT.

The chain recombines TRBV28 with TRBJ2-7; D may be TRBD2 (5 bases). Trimming cost V 4 bases and J 8 bases, with 12 bases left between them. The CDR3 runs to 12 residues. CDR1 MDHEN and CDR2 SYDVKM come from the germline V gene. The DNA of the CDR3 is TGTGCCAGCAGTTCGGGGTCATGGAAGCAGTACTTC. Translated, it gives CASSSGSWKQYF.